This TCR beta chain was identified during a study of T-cell reconstitution after alpha-beta-depleted transplantation in children. The CDR3 extends over 15 amino acids. Trimming left V 6 bases short and J 0 bases short, with 12 bases between. The germline V gene encodes CDR1 LNHDA and CDR2 SQIVND (reference sequence). The TCRbeta library incorporated unique molecular identifiers. TCRdb re-called the PCR reads with MiXCR, one entry per CDR3 protein. Of a few hundred thousand distinct CDR3 sequences listed, around 13% were seen once; the top ten hold roughly 5.4%. This chain links TRBV19 with TRBJ2-1; TRBD2 is a possible D gene (6 bases). The sample here was PBMCs from the stem cell graft donor, taken from the stem cell graft. The sequence was collected from a human donor who donated a stem cell graft to a child with combined immunodeficiency. CDR3 protein: CASRVSGSSYNEQFF. CDR3 DNA sequence: TGTGCCAGTAGGGTTAGCGGTAGCTCCTACAATGAGCAGTTCTTC.